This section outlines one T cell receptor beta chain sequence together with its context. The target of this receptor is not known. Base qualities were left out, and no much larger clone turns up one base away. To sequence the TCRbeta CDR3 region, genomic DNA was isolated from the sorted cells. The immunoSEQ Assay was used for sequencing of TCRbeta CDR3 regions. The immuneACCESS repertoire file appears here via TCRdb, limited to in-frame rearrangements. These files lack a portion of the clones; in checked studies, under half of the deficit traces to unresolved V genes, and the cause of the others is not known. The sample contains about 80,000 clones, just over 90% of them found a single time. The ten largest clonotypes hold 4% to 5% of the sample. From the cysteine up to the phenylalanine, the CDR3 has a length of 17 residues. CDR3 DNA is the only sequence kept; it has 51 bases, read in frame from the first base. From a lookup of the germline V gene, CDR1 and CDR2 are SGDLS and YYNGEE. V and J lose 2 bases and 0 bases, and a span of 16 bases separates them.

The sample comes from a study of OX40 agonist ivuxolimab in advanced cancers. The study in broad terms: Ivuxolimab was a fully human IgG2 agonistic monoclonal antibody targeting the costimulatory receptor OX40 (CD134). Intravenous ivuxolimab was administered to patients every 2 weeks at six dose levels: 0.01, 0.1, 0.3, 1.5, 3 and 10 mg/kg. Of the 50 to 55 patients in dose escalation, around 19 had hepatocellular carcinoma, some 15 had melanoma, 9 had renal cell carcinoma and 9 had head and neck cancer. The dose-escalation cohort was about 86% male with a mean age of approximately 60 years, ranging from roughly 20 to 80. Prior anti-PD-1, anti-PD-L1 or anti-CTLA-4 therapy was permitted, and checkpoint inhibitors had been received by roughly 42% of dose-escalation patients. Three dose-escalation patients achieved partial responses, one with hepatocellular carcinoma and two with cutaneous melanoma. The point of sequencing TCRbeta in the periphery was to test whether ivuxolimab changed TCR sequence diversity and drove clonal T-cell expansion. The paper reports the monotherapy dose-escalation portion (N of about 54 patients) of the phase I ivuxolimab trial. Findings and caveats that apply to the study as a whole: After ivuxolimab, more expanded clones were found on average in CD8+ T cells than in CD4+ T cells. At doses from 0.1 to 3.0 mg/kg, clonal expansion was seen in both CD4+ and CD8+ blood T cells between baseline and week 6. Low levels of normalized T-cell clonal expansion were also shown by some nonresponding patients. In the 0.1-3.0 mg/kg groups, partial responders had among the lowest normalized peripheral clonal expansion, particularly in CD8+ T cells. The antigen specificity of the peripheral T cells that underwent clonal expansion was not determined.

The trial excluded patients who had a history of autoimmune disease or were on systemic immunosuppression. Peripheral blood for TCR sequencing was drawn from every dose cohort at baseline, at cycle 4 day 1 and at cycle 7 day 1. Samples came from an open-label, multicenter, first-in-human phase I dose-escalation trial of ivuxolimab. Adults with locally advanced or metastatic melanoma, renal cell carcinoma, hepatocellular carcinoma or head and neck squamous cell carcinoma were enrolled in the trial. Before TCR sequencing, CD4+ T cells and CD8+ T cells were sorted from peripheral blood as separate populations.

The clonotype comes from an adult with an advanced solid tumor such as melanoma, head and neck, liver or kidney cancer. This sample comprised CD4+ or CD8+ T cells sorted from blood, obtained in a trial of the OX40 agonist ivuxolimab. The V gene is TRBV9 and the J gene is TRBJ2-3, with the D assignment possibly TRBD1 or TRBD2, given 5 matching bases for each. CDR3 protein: CASSVASGSASTDTQYF. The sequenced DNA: TGTGCCAGCAGCGTCGCCTCAGGGAGCGCTAGCACAGATACGCAGTATTTT.